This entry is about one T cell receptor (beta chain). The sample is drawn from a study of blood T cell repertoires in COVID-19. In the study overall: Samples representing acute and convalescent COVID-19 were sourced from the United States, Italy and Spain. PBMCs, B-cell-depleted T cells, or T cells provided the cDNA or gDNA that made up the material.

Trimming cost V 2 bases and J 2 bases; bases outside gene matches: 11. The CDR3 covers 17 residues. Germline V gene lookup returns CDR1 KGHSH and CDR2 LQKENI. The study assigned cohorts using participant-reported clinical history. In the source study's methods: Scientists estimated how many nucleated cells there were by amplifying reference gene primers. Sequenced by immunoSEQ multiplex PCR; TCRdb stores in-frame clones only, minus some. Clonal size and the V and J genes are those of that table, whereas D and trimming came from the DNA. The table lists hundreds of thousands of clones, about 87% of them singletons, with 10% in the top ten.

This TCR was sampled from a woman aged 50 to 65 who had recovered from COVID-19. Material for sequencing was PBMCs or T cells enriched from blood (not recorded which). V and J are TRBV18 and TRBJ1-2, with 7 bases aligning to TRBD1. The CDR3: CASSPGTARLPNYGYTF. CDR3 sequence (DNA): TGTGCCAGCTCACCAGGGACAGCCCGACTACCCAACTATGGCTACACCTTC.